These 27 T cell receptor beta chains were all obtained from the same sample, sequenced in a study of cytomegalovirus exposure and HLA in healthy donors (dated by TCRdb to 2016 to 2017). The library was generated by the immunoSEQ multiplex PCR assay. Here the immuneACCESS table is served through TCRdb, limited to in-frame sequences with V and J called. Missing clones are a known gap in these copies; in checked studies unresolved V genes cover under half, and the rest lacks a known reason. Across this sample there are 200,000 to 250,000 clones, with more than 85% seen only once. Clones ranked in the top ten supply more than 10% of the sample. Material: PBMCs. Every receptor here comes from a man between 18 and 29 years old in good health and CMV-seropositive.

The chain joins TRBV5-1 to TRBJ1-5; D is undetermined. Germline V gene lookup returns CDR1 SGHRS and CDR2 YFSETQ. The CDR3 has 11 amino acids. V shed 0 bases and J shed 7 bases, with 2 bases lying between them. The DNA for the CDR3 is TGCGCCAGCAGCTTGGTCCAGCCCCAGCATTTT. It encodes CASSLVQPQHF. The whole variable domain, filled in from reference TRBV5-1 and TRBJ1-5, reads KAGVTQTPRYLIKTRGQQVTLSCSPISGHRSVSWYQQTPGQGLQFLFEYFSETQRNKGNFPGRFSGRQFSNSRSEMNVSTLELGDSALYLCASSLVQPQHFGDGTRLSIL.

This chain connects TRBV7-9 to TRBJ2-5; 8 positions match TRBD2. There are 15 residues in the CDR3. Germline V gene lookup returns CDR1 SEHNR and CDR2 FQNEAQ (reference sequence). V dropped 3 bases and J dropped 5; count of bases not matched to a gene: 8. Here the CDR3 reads CASSLSGRRRETQYF. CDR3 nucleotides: TGTGCCAGCAGCTTGAGCGGGAGACGAAGGGAGACCCAGTACTTC.

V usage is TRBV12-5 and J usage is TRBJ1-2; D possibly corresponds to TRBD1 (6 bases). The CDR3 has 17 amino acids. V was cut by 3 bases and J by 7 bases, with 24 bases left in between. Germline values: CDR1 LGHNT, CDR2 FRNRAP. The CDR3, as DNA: TGTGCTAGTGGTTTAGAACGAGGGCGCAGGGGTACGTCTGGCTACACCTTC. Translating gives CASGLERGRRGTSGYTF. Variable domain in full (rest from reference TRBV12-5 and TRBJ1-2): DARVTQTPRHKVTEMGQEVTMRCQPILGHNTVFWYRQTMMQGLELLAYFRNRAPLDDSGMPKDRFSAEMPDATLATLKIQPSEPRDSAVYFCASGLERGRRGTSGYTFGSGTRLTVV.

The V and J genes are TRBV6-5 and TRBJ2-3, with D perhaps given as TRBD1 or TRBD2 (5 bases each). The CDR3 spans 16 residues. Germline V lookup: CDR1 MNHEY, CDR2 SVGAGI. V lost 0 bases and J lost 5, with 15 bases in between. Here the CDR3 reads CASSYSAGTRGDTQYF. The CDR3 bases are TGTGCCAGCAGTTACTCGGCAGGGACCCGGGGAGATACGCAGTATTTT.

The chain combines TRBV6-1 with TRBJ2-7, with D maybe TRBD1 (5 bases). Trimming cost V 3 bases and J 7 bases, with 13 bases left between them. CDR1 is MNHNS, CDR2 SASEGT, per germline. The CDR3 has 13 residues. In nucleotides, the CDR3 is TGTGCCAGCAGTGACCCGTCCAGGGCGGAGCAGTACTTC. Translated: CASSDPSRAEQYF.

CDR3 protein: CASSFIAGEADTQYF. The CDR3 bases are TGTGCCAGCAGTTTCATAGCGGGAGAAGCCGATACGCAGTATTTT. The V gene is TRBV27, the J gene TRBJ2-3; 9 bases are shared with TRBD2. Losses at the gene ends were 3 bases for V and 6 bases for J; bases not matched to a gene: 7. The CDR3 is 15 amino acids. CDR1 and CDR2 from the germline V gene are MNHEY and SMNVEV (reference sequence).

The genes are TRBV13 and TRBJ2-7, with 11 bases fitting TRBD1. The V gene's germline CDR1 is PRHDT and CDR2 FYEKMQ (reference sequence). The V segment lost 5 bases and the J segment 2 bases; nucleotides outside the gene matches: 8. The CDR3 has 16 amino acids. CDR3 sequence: CASSDAGQGGTYEQYF. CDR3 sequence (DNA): TGTGCCAGCAGCGACGCGGGACAGGGGGGCACCTACGAGCAGTACTTC.

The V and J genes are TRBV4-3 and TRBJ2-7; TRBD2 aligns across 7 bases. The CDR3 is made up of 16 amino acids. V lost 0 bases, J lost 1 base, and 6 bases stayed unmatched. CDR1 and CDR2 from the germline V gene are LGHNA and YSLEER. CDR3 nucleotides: TGCGCCAGCAGCCAAGAAATACCTAGCGGATCCTACGAGCAGTACTTC. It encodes CASSQEIPSGSYEQYF.

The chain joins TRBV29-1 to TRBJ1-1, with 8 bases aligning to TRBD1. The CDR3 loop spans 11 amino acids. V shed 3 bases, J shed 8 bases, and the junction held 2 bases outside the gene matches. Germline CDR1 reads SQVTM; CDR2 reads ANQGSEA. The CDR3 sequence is CSVEGQAEAFF. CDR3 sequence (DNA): TGCAGCGTTGAGGGACAGGCCGAAGCTTTCTTT.

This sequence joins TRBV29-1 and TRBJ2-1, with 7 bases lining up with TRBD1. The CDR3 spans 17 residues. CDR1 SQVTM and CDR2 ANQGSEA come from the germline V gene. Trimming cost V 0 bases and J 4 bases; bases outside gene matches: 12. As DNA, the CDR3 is TGCAGCGTTGAAGATCCCCTCTCGGGACAGCCTTACAATGAGCAGTTCTTC. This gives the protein CSVEDPLSGQPYNEQFF.

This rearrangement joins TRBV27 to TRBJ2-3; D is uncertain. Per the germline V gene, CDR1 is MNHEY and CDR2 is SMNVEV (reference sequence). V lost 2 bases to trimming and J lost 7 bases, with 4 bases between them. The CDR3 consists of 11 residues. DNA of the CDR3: TGTGCCAGCAGTTTAAGAAATACGCAGTATTTT. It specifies CASSLRNTQYF.

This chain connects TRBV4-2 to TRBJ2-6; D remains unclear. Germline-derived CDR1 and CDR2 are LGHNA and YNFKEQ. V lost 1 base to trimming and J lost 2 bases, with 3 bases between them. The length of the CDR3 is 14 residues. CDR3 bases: TGTGCCAGCAGCCAAGTGGCTGGGGCCAACGTCCTGACTTTC. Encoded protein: CASSQVAGANVLTF.

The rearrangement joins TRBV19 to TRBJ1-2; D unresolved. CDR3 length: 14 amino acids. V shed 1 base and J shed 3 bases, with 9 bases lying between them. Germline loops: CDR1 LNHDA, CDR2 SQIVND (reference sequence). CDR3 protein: CASSIARADYGYTF. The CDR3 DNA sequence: TGTGCCAGTAGTATAGCCCGGGCAGACTATGGCTACACCTTC.

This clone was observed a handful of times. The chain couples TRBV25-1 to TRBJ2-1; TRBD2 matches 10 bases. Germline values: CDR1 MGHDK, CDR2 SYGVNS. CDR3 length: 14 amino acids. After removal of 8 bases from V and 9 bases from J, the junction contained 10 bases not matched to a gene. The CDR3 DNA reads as TGTGCCAGCTCGGTTCTAGCGGGAGCGGGTGAGCAGTTCTTC. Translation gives CASSVLAGAGEQFF. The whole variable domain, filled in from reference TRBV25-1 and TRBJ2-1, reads EADIYQTPRYLVIGTGKKITLECSQTMGHDKMYWYQQDPGMELHLIHYSYGVNSTEKGDLSSESTVSRIRTEHFPLTLESARPSHTSQYLCASSVLAGAGEQFFGPGTRLTVL.

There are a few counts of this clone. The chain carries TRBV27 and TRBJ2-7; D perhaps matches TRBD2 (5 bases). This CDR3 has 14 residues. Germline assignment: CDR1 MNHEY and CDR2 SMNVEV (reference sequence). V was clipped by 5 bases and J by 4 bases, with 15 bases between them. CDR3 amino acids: CASSPRAGGYEQYF. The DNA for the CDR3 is TGTGCCAGCAGTCCACGTGCGGGTGGATACGAGCAGTACTTC.

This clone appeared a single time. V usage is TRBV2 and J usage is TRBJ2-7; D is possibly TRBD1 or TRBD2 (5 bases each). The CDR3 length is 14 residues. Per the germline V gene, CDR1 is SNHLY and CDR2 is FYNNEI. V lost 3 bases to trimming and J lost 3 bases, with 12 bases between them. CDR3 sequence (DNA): TGTGCCAGCAGTGAGGCAGGGACCCTCTACGAGCAGTACTTC. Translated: CASSEAGTLYEQYF. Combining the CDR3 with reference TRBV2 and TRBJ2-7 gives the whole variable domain EPEVTQTPSHQVTQMGQEVILRCVPISNHLYFYWYRQILGQKVEFLVSFYNNEISEKSEIFDDQFSVERPDGSNFTLKIRSTKLEDSAMYFCASSEAGTLYEQYFGPGTRLTVT.

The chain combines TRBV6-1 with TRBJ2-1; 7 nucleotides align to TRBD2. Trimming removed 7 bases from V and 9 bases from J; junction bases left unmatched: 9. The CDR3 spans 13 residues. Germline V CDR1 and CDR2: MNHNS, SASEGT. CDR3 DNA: TGTGCCAGCACGAGGGGAGGGGTTGGTGAGCAGTTCTTC. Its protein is CASTRGGVGEQFF.

The CDR3 sequence is CASSLGVAQETQYF. The CDR3 DNA sequence: TGTGCCAGCAGCTTAGGGGTAGCCCAAGAGACCCAGTACTTC. The V call is TRBV7-6, the J call TRBJ2-5, with D uncertain. V shed 1 base and J shed 1 base, with 7 bases lying between them. This CDR3 is built from 14 residues. Per germline, CDR1 SGHVS and CDR2 FNYEAQ. The whole variable domain, filled in from reference TRBV7-6 and TRBJ2-5, reads GAGVSQSPRYKVTKRGQDVALRCDPISGHVSLYWYRQALGQGPEFLTYFNYEAQQDKSGLPNDRFSAERPEGSISTLTIQRTEQRDSAMYRCASSLGVAQETQYFGPGTRLLVL.

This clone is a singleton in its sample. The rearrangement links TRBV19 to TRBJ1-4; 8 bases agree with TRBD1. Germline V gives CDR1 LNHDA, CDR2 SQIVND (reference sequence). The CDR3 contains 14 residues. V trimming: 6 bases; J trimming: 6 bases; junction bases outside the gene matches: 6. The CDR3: CASSRRGLDEKLFF. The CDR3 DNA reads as TGTGCCAGTAGCCGCAGGGGGCTGGATGAAAAACTGTTTTTT.

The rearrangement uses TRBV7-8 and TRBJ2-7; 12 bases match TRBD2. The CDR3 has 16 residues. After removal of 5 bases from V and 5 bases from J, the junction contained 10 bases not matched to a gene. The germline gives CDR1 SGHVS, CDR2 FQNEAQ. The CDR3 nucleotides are TGTGCCAGCAGCATAACTCGACTAGCGGGAGTAAACGAGCAGTACTTC. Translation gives CASSITRLAGVNEQYF.

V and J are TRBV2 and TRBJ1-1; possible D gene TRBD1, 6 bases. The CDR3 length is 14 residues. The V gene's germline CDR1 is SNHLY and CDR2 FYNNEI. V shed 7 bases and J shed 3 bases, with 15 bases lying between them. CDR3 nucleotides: TGTGCCAGCACCGAGGGGGGCTCCTACACTGAAGCTTTCTTT. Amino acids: CASTEGGSYTEAFF.

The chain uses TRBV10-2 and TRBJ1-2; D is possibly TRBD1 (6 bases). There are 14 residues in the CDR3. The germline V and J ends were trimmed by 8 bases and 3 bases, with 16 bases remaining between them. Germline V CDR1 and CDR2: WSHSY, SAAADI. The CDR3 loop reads CASRQVSGDYGYTF. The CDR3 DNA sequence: TGCGCCAGCCGACAGGTCTCTGGAGACTATGGCTACACCTTC.

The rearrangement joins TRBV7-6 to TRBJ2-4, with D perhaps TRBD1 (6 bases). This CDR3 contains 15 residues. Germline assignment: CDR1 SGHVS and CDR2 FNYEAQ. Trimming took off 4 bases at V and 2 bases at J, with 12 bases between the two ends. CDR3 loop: CASSYQTGPKNIQYF. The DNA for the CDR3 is TGTGCCAGCAGCTACCAGACAGGCCCCAAAAACATTCAGTACTTC.

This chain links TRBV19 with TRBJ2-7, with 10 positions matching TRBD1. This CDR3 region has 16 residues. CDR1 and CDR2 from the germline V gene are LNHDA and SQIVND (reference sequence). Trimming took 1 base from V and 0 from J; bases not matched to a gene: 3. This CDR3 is CASSIGTGGSSYEQYF. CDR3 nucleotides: TGTGCCAGTAGTATAGGGACAGGGGGAAGCTCCTACGAGCAGTACTTC.

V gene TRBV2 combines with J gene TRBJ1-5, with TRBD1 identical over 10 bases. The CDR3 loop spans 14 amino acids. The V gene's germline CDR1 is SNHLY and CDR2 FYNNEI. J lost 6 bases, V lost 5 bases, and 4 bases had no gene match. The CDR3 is CASSPGTGAQPQHF. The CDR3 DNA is TGTGCCAGCAGTCCCGGGACAGGGGCTCAGCCCCAGCATTTT.

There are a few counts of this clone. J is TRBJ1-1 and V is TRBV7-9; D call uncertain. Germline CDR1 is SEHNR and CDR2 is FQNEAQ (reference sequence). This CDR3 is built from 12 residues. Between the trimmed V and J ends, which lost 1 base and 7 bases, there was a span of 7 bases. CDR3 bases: TGTGCCAGCAGCTTAGAAGGCCGTGAAGCTTTCTTT. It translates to CASSLEGREAFF.

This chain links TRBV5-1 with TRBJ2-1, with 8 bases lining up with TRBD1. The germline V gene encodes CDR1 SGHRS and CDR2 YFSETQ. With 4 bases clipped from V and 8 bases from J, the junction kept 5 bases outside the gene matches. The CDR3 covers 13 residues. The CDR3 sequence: CASSTGGSYEQFF. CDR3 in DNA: TGCGCCAGCAGCACAGGGGGTTCGTATGAGCAGTTCTTC.